Presented here are 15 T cell receptor beta chains from one specimen sequenced in a study of radiotherapy plus CTLA-4 blockade in lung cancer. Profiled with immunoSEQ multiplex PCR; TCRdb holds only in-frame clones, not every one. The sample carries some 70,000 clones, approximately 82% recorded once. Source: peripheral blood, taken from a patient treated with radiotherapy plus ipilimumab. The source of these receptors is a human donor with non-small cell lung cancer who had a partial response to radiotherapy plus ipilimumab.

V gene TRBV7-2 combines with J gene TRBJ2-6; D is perhaps TRBD1 (5 bases). The CDR3 covers 16 residues. Trimming removed 1 base from V and 4 bases from J, with 11 bases in between. Germline V CDR1 and CDR2: SGHTA, FQGNSA. In DNA form, the CDR3 reads TGTGCCAGCAGCTTAGGGCCAGGGTTAGGGGCCAACGTCCTGACTTTC. Translated, it gives CASSLGPGLGANVLTF.

Of note for this clone: The same CDR3 also results from other DNA sequences found in this sample. The chain joins TRBV7-3 to TRBJ2-3, with a weak D call TRBD2 (6 bases). The CDR3 spans 13 residues. Germline V gives CDR1 SGHTA, CDR2 FQGTGA. The V end was cut by 5 bases, the J end by 1 base, with 7 bases between. The DNA of the CDR3 is TGTGCCAGCAGCCCGGGGGGCACAGATACGCAGTATTTT. Translating gives CASSPGGTDTQYF.

The chain employs TRBV21-1 and TRBJ1-5; no DNA check was done on the table's D call, TRBD1. TRBV21-1 is given as a pseudogene. The CDR3 is 17 amino acids. Written as DNA, the CDR3 is TGTGCCAGCAGCAAAGAGGGGGACAGGGGTCGGGAACAGCCCCAGCATTTT. Its protein product is CASSKEGDRGREQPQHF.

This sequence joins TRBV29-1 and TRBJ2-3; the match to TRBD2 covers 12 bases. The CDR3 covers 14 residues. Unmatched junction bases numbered 3, after V lost 6 bases and J lost 2 bases. Germline CDR1 and CDR2: SQVTM and ANQGSEA. CDR3 bases: TGCAGCGTGGGGACTAGCGGGTTCACAGATACGCAGTATTTT. Translation gives CSVGTSGFTDTQYF.

The sample holds one count of this clone. The rearrangement uses TRBV5-1 and TRBJ1-2, with D maybe TRBD1 (5 bases). CDR1 is SGHRS and CDR2 is YFSETQ in the germline V gene. Trimming removed 3 bases from V and 6 bases from J, with 9 bases in between. This CDR3 has 12 residues. The CDR3 loop is CASSSGSDGYTF. The DNA for the CDR3 is TGCGCCAGCAGCTCAGGGTCTGATGGCTACACCTTC.

This clone was seen a handful of times. The chain links TRBV10-3 to TRBJ1-1, with D perhaps matching TRBD1 (5 bases). The CDR3 sequence is 14 residues long. The germline V and J ends were trimmed by 7 bases and 3 bases, with 15 bases remaining between them. Per germline, CDR1 ENHRY and CDR2 SYGVKD. CDR3 sequence (DNA): TGTGCCATCAATTCCGGGGGAAAGGACACTGAAGCTTTCTTT. This sequence encodes CAINSGGKDTEAFF.

The CDR3 nucleotides are TGTGCCAGCACCCGCGGGGGGCGGGCCACTGAAGCTTTCTTT. It specifies CASTRGGRATEAFF. This chain uses TRBV28 with TRBJ1-1; maybe TRBD1 (6 bases). Germline V gene lookup returns CDR1 MDHEN and CDR2 SYDVKM. Trimming stripped 7 bases from V and 4 bases from J, with 16 bases between. The length of the CDR3 is 14 residues.

V gene TRBV25-1 combines with J gene TRBJ1-4; a possible D gene is TRBD1 (5 bases). The CDR3 covers 15 residues. Trimming stripped 5 bases from V and 0 bases from J, with 10 bases between. Germline V gives CDR1 MGHDK, CDR2 SYGVNS. CDR3 loop: CASSTGGATNEKLFF. CDR3 DNA: TGTGCCAGCAGTACAGGCGGAGCAACTAATGAAAAACTGTTTTTT. The variable domain in full, with the rest retrieved from reference TRBV25-1 and TRBJ1-4, is EADIYQTPRYLVIGTGKKITLECSQTMGHDKMYWYQQDPGMELHLIHYSYGVNSTEKGDLSSESTVSRIRTEHFPLTLESARPSHTSQYLCASSTGGATNEKLFFGSGTQLSVL.

The chain employs TRBV2 and TRBJ2-7; 8 bases agree with TRBD2. Germline CDR1 reads SNHLY; CDR2 reads FYNNEI. The CDR3 length is 15 residues. With 8 bases clipped from V and 2 bases from J, the junction kept 11 bases outside the gene matches. The CDR3 loop reads CASFPLAGGTYEQYF. CDR3 coding DNA: TGTGCCAGCTTTCCTCTAGCGGGTGGGACCTACGAGCAGTACTTC.

The chain combines TRBV5-8 with TRBJ2-7, with TRBD2 matching over 11 bases. The CDR3 totals 14 residues. V lost 5 bases to trimming and J lost 7 bases; unmatched junction nucleotides: 8. Looked up from germline, CDR1 is SGHTS and CDR2 is YDEGEE. The CDR3 nucleotides read TGTGCCAGCAGTACGGGACTAGCGGTCTCTGAGCAGTACTTC. It translates to CASSTGLAVSEQYF.

J is TRBJ2-3 and V is TRBV28; 7 bases fit TRBD1. The junction had 8 bases not matched to a gene; V was cut back by 3 bases and J by 2 bases. The germline gives CDR1 MDHEN, CDR2 SYDVKM. The CDR3 runs to 16 residues. The CDR3 nucleotides read TGTGCCAGCAGTTTCAGGCCGACAGGGCCCACAGATACGCAGTATTTT. Translating it yields CASSFRPTGPTDTQYF.

This clone was seen once. The gene calls are TRBV27 and TRBJ2-2; TRBD2 matches 16 bases. The CDR3 has 22 residues. Germline values: CDR1 MNHEY, CDR2 SMNVEV (reference sequence). Unmatched junction bases numbered 15, after V lost 4 bases and J lost 1 base. CDR3 bases: TGTGCCAGCAGTTCCCCCCGGGTCCTCGGGACTAGCGGGAGGGGGAACACCGGGGAGCTGTTTTTT. Translated: CASSSPRVLGTSGRGNTGELFF.

CDR3 region: CASRGQGASYGYTF. In DNA form, the CDR3 reads TGTGCCAGCAGGGGACAGGGGGCGAGTTATGGCTACACCTTC. The chain joins TRBV2 to TRBJ1-2, with 12 bases aligning to TRBD1. CDR3 length: 14 amino acids. The V and J ends lost 6 bases and 5 bases, in that order; junction bases with no gene match: 4. Germline lookup yields CDR1 SNHLY and CDR2 FYNNEI. Drawing the rest from reference TRBV2 and TRBJ1-2, the complete variable domain is EPEVTQTPSHQVTQMGQEVILRCVPISNHLYFYWYRQILGQKVEFLVSFYNNEISEKSEIFDDQFSVERPDGSNFTLKIRSTKLEDSAMYFCASRGQGASYGYTFGSGTRLTVV.

The rearrangement joins TRBV5-1 to TRBJ1-1; 8 bases agree with TRBD1. The V and J ends lost 4 bases and 7 bases, in that order; junction bases with no gene match: 6. The CDR3 is 13 amino acids. Germline assignment: CDR1 SGHRS and CDR2 YFSETQ. DNA for the CDR3: TGCGCCAGCAGCCCGGGGACAGGATTTGAAGCTTTCTTT. It yields the protein CASSPGTGFEAFF.

V and J are TRBV19 and TRBJ1-5; D unresolved. The germline gives CDR1 LNHDA, CDR2 SQIVND (reference sequence). V was shortened by 6 bases and J by 2 bases, with 17 bases between the two germline ends. CDR3 length: 16 residues. CDR3 coding DNA: TGTGCCAGTAGCTCTAATTATATAGCGCGCAATCAGCCCCAGCATTTT. Translated, it gives CASSSNYIARNQPQHF.